One and the same sample provided the 30 T cell receptor beta chains below, sequenced in a study of T cells in Graves' hyperthyroidism and ophthalmopathy. Amplification of TCR beta CDR3 regions was performed using RNA transcripts as template. The HTBI primer set drove a first-round RT-PCR of the TCR CDR3. One entry per CDR3 protein results from TCRdb running MiXCR on the multiplex PCR reads. This table holds 300,000 to 400,000 distinct CDR3 sequences, more than 12% found once. Specimen: blood. The receptor source for this set is a woman in her thirties with Graves' ophthalmopathy.

The table lists this clonotype with many counts. The chain joins TRBV12-3 or TRBV12-4 to TRBJ2-5; D remains ambiguous. The CDR3 runs to 15 residues. Trimming took off 3 bases at V and 3 bases at J, with 14 bases between the two ends. The chain's CDR3 is CASSFLKQPKETQYF. The CDR3 region has the DNA TGTGCCAGCAGTTTCCTGAAACAGCCCAAAGAGACCCAGTACTTC.

This clonotype was picked up many times. The genes are TRBV20-1 and TRBJ2-5; 7 nucleotides agree with TRBD2. The CDR3 runs to 20 residues. The trim removed 6 bases at V and 0 bases at J, leaving 25 bases unmatched. Germline V lookup: CDR1 DFQATT, CDR2 SNEGSKA (reference sequence). CDR3 sequence: CSAPVWQIGEGRGYQETQYF. CDR3 in DNA: TGCAGTGCCCCAGTTTGGCAGATCGGGGAGGGACGGGGGTACCAAGAGACCCAGTACTTC.

The chain carries TRBV5-1 and TRBJ2-1; no clear D. There are 15 residues in the CDR3. V was trimmed by 0 bases and J by 8 bases, leaving 15 bases between them. CDR1 and CDR2 from the germline V gene are SGHRS and YFSETQ. DNA for the CDR3: TGCGCCAGCAGCTTGGGGGGTTTTAACAATGATGAGCAGTTCTTC. This encodes CASSLGGFNNDEQFF.

Worth noting for this clonotype: This may be a read error, as it is one base from a much larger clone. V is TRBV7-9 and J is TRBJ2-5; D is perhaps TRBD1 or TRBD2 (5 bases each). This CDR3 is 16 amino acids long. Germline lookup yields CDR1 SEHNR and CDR2 FQNEAQ (reference sequence). V dropped 0 bases and J dropped 2 bases, with 13 bases sitting between them. The CDR3, as DNA: TGTGCCAGCAGCTTAGCGAGGGCAGGGCCTCAAGAGACCCAGTACTTC. Translated, it gives CASSLARAGPQETQYF.

As to this clonotype: A much larger clonotype is one base distant, so this may be a read error. This is likely a read error, given that the CDR3 carries no conserved phenylalanine or tryptophan at its end. The V call is TRBV7-2, the J call TRBJ2-7; D gene uncertain. This CDR3 region has 13 residues. The V end lost 5 bases, the J end lost 2 bases, and 10 bases lay between the germline ends. CDR1 is SGHTA and CDR2 is FQGNSA in the germline V gene. The CDR3 DNA sequence: TGTGCCAGCAGCCCCACTAACCCCTACGAGCAGTACCTC. Protein product: CASSPTNPYEQYL.

The CDR3 bases are TGTGCCAGCAGCTTTACAGGGACCCCGTTCTTC. Translation: CASSFTGTPFF. The V gene is TRBV9, the J gene TRBJ2-1; possible D gene TRBD1, 6 bases. Trimming shortened V by 4 bases and J by 15 bases, and 14 bases separated the two germline ends. This CDR3 comprises 11 residues. CDR1 is SGDLS, CDR2 YYNGEE, per germline.

At least ten counts were recorded for this clonotype. This chain uses TRBV11-2 with TRBJ1-6; 7 positions agree with TRBD1. The V segment lost 5 bases and the J segment 10 bases; nucleotides outside the gene matches: 8. Germline CDR1 SGHAT, CDR2 FQNNGV. CDR3 length: 14 amino acids. The CDR3 is CASSRRQGGSPLHF. The CDR3 bases are TGTGCCAGCAGCCGGAGACAGGGTGGATCACCCCTCCACTTT.

This clonotype has ten or more counts. J is TRBJ2-7 and V is TRBV20-1; tentative D call: TRBD1 (6 bases). V was trimmed by 8 bases and J by 2 bases, leaving 16 bases between them. The CDR3 has 13 amino acids. The germline gives CDR1 DFQATT, CDR2 SNEGSKA (reference sequence). This CDR3 is CSTQTRDTYEQYF. Here the CDR3 DNA reads TGCAGTACTCAGACCCGGGACACCTACGAGCAGTACTTC.

This clonotype came up many times. The J gene is TRBJ1-5, the V gene TRBV10-3; 7 bases map to TRBD1. Trimming took 2 bases from V and 6 from J; bases not matched to a gene: 7. The CDR3 extends over 15 amino acids. Germline V gene sequence: CDR1 ENHRY, CDR2 SYGVKD. The CDR3 region has the DNA TGTGCCATCAGTGAGGGTGACAGGGCGACTCAGCCCCAGCATTTT. Translation gives CAISEGDRATQPQHF.

This clonotype showed up many times. The chain employs TRBV7-2 and TRBJ1-2; 10 nucleotides match TRBD1. The CDR3 totals 13 residues. The germline CDR1 and CDR2 sequences are SGHTA and FQGNSA. Trimming took 5 bases from V and 8 from J; bases not matched to a gene: 5. DNA for the CDR3: TGTGCCAGCAGCCCCGGACAGGGGGGCGGCTACACCTTC. Its protein product is CASSPGQGGGYTF. Looking up the rest from reference TRBV7-2 and TRBJ1-2 gives the full variable domain: GAGVSQSPSNKVTEKGKDVELRCDPISGHTALYWYRQSLGQGLEFLIYFQGNSAPDKSGLPSDRFSAERTGGSVSTLTIQRTQQEDSAVYLCASSPGQGGGYTFGSGTRLTVV.

The chain carries TRBV19 and TRBJ1-1; D unresolved. This CDR3 region has 13 residues. Deletions cut 1 base from V and 5 bases from J, with 8 bases between. Looked up from germline, CDR1 is LNHDA and CDR2 is SQIVND (reference sequence). CDR3 amino acids: CASSIVRDTEAFF. CDR3 in DNA: TGTGCCAGTAGTATAGTACGCGATACTGAAGCTTTCTTT.

This clonotype was picked up many times. The gene calls are TRBV28 and TRBJ1-2, with D hard to call. This CDR3 comprises 13 residues. Trimming took 3 bases from V and 2 from J, leaving 7 bases between them. Germline V gives CDR1 MDHEN, CDR2 SYDVKM. As DNA, the CDR3 is TGTGCCAGCAGTTTTAGGATAAACTATGGCTACACCTTC. Translation: CASSFRINYGYTF.

Note on this clonotype: It may be a read error: a sequence one base away is much more abundant. The gene calls are TRBV7-8 and TRBJ2-1; D is undetermined. The CDR3 runs to 15 residues. CDR1 SGHVS and CDR2 FQNEAQ come from the germline V gene. CDR3 residues: CASSLEFAEYNEQLF. The CDR3 DNA is TGTGCCAGCAGCTTAGAGTTTGCGGAGTACAATGAGCAGCTCTTC.

This clonotype was seen at least ten times. J is TRBJ1-2 and V is TRBV29-1; tentative D call: TRBD1 (5 bases). The length of the CDR3 is 13 residues. V lost 0 bases and J lost 4, with 9 bases in between. Germline assignment: CDR1 SQVTM and CDR2 ANQGSEA. The CDR3 nucleotides read TGCAGCGTTGAAGAGGGGGGGGGCTATGGCTACACCTTC. It specifies CSVEEGGGYGYTF. The full variable domain, its missing parts supplied by reference TRBV29-1 and TRBJ1-2, is SAVISQKPSRDICQRGTSLTIQCQVDSQVTMMFWYRQQPGQSLTLIATANQGSEATYESGFVIDKFPISRPNLTFSTLTVSNMSPEDSSIYLCSVEEGGGYGYTFGSGTRLTVV.

This clonotype was recorded at least ten times. This rearrangement joins TRBV6-1 to TRBJ2-4; 7 nucleotides line up with TRBD1. The germline CDR1 and CDR2 sequences are MNHNS and SASEGT. The V and J ends lost 3 bases and 8 bases, in that order; junction bases with no gene match: 13. The CDR3 runs to 16 residues. The DNA of the CDR3 is TGTGCCAGCAGTGACCCCACCCCGACAGGGATGGACATTCAGTACTTC. Amino acid sequence: CASSDPTPTGMDIQYF.

This clonotype has ten or more counts. The rearrangement joins TRBV20-1 to TRBJ2-3; D is ambiguous. There are 10 residues in the CDR3. Trimming stripped 6 bases from V and 7 bases from J, with 8 bases between. Germline V gene data show CDR1 as DFQATT and CDR2 as SNEGSKA (reference sequence). Here the CDR3 reads CSAGRNTQYF. The CDR3 DNA sequence: TGCAGTGCGGGAAGGAATACGCAGTATTTT.

The sample holds a few counts of this clonotype. V usage is TRBV7-9 and J usage is TRBJ2-1; possibly TRBD1 for D (6 bases). In germline, CDR1 is SEHNR, CDR2 FQNEAQ (reference sequence). The V end lost 9 bases, the J end lost 1 base, and 10 bases lay between the germline ends. The CDR3 covers 13 residues. The CDR3 spells CASERGSYNEQFF. The CDR3 region has the DNA TGTGCCAGTGAAAGGGGGTCCTACAATGAGCAGTTCTTC.

This clonotype was found many times. The V call is TRBV12-3 or TRBV12-4, the J call TRBJ2-7, with D perhaps matching TRBD1 or TRBD2 (6 bases each). This CDR3 spans 14 amino acids. V was clipped by 6 bases and J by 3 bases, with 15 bases between them. CDR3 loop: CASRKGGLDYEQYF. CDR3 bases: TGTGCCAGCAGGAAGGGGGGCCTTGACTACGAGCAGTACTTC.

The sample holds a few counts of this clonotype. The chain has TRBV29-1 and TRBJ2-3; D gene uncertain. Germline lookup yields CDR1 SQVTM and CDR2 ANQGSEA. Trimming took 2 bases from V and 8 from J, leaving 14 bases between them. The CDR3 spans 13 residues. The CDR3 sequence is CSVEQRLLGTQYF. CDR3 DNA: TGCAGCGTTGAACAGCGACTCTTGGGTACGCAGTATTTT.

Concerning this clonotype itself: A much larger clone lies a single base off, so this may be a read error. The chain combines TRBV24-1 with TRBJ2-3, with TRBD1 matching over 8 bases. TRBJ1-5 explains the end of the DNA better; the J call may be wrong. Germline V CDR1 and CDR2: KGHDR, SFDVKD. The CDR3 loop spans 14 amino acids. The CDR3: CATSDGQGTDTQHF. CDR3 nucleotides: TGTGCCACCAGTGACGGACAGGGCACAGATACGCAGCATTTT.

This clonotype was seen at least ten times. The chain links TRBV30 to TRBJ2-7; 7 bases map to TRBD2. This CDR3 spans 14 amino acids. The junction had 8 bases not matched to a gene; V was cut back by 6 bases and J by 0 bases. Looked up from germline, CDR1 is GTSNPN and CDR2 is SVGIG (reference sequence). The CDR3 DNA reads as TGTGCCTGCCGGTCGCGGGGGTCCTCCTACGAGCAGTACTTC. Its protein is CACRSRGSSYEQYF.

The chain uses TRBV10-3 and TRBJ1-5, with D maybe TRBD1 (5 bases). Germline-derived CDR1 and CDR2 are ENHRY and SYGVKD. Trimming pared 4 bases from V and 0 bases from J, leaving 7 bases between. The CDR3 is 14 amino acids. The CDR3 sequence: CAISGDSSNQPQHF. CDR3 nucleotides: TGTGCCATCAGTGGCGACAGTAGCAATCAGCCCCAGCATTTT.

This clonotype was detected many times. This chain uses TRBV20-1 with TRBJ1-6; maybe TRBD1 (5 bases). The germline V gene encodes CDR1 DFQATT and CDR2 SNEGSKA (reference sequence). The CDR3 contains 15 residues. V was clipped by 3 bases and J by 4 bases, with 13 bases between them. This chain's CDR3 is CSASREKGYNSPLHF. The CDR3 DNA reads TGCAGTGCTAGTAGGGAAAAGGGGTATAATTCACCCCTCCACTTT.

At least ten counts were recorded for this clonotype. The chain couples TRBV12-3 or TRBV12-4 to TRBJ1-2, with D possibly matching TRBD1 (5 bases). V shed 6 bases and J shed 3 bases, with 20 bases lying between them. There are 16 residues in the CDR3. The CDR3 coding sequence is TGTGCCAGCAGACCCGGGGGAGGGGTCGGGGACTATGGCTACACCTTC. As protein: CASRPGGGVGDYGYTF.

In its sample, this clonotype was seen once. The gene calls are TRBV20-1 and TRBJ2-2; no reliable D call. This CDR3 has 18 residues. Between the trimmed V and J ends, which lost 0 bases and 8 bases, there was a span of 25 bases. Germline values: CDR1 DFQATT, CDR2 SNEGSKA (reference sequence). The CDR3 loop reads CSARDPRQVQVGVGELFF. DNA for the CDR3: TGCAGTGCTAGAGACCCCCGCCAGGTACAAGTGGGCGTAGGGGAGCTGTTTTTT.

In the case of this clonotype: Just one base apart from a much larger clone, this may be a read error. This chain connects TRBV5-4 to TRBJ2-2; D is perhaps TRBD1 or TRBD2 (5 bases each). This CDR3 has 19 amino acids. CDR1 SGHNT and CDR2 YYREEE come from the germline V gene (reference sequence). The DNA for the CDR3 is TGTGCCAGCAGCTCCCCTGCCACAGGCCTAAGGTTGAACACCGGGGAGCCGTTTTTT. Translating gives CASSSPATGLRLNTGEPFF. Using reference TRBV5-4 and TRBJ2-2 for the parts outside the CDR3, the full variable domain is ETGVTQSPTHLIKTRGQQVTLRCSSQSGHNTVSWYQQALGQGPQFIFQYYREEENGRGNFPPRFSGLQFPNYSSELNVNALELDDSALYLCASSSPATGLRLNTGEPFFGEGSRLTVL.

As regards this clonotype: Since a much larger clone is just one base distant, this may be a read error. The chain joins TRBV20-1 to TRBJ2-7; 7 bases map to TRBD1. CDR3 size: 15 residues. Germline CDR1 reads DFQATT; CDR2 reads SNEGSKA (reference sequence). The CDR3 is CGVEVGQASSYEQYF. The CDR3 DNA follows: TGCGGCGTTGAAGTCGGACAGGCGAGCTCCTACGAGCAGTACTTC.

This clonotype was seen a few times. CDR3 amino acids: CASSLTGGPYNEQFF. In DNA form, the CDR3 reads TGTGCCAGCAGTCTCACAGGGGGCCCCTACAATGAGCAGTTCTTC. The V and J genes are TRBV27 and TRBJ2-1; TRBD1 aligns across 9 bases. The CDR3 loop spans 15 amino acids. The V segment lost 5 bases and the J segment 2 bases; nucleotides outside the gene matches: 4. Germline V gene data show CDR1 as MNHEY and CDR2 as SMNVEV (reference sequence).

This clonotype was recorded at least ten times. CDR3 sequence reads: CSPRPPNRGQPQHF. The CDR3 DNA follows: TGCAGCCCTAGACCCCCGAACAGGGGCCAGCCCCAGCATTTT. This chain joins TRBV20-1 and TRBJ1-5, with 7 bases lining up with TRBD1. From germline, CDR1 is DFQATT and CDR2 SNEGSKA (reference sequence). This CDR3 contains 14 residues.

Many counts were recorded for this clonotype. This chain connects TRBV27 to TRBJ1-1; no clear D gene. This CDR3 has 14 amino acids. The germline V and J ends were trimmed by 5 bases and 5 bases, with 15 bases remaining between them. The germline V gene has CDR1 MNHEY and CDR2 SMNVEV (reference sequence). CDR3 loop: CASSPKTIGTEAFF. DNA for the CDR3: TGTGCCAGCAGTCCGAAGACAATCGGGACTGAAGCTTTCTTT.